The 18 T cell receptor beta chains given below trace back to one sample, sequenced in a study of cytomegalovirus exposure and HLA in healthy donors. In the PCR, 60 Vbeta and 13 Jbeta primers were used. Profiling relied on immunoSEQ multiplex PCR, and the TCRdb table lists in-frame clones only, not all of them. The table includes approximately 170,000 clones, 75% to 90% detected once. Source material: PBMCs. The receptors derive from a boy between 2 and 15 years old in good health and CMV-seronegative.

The rearrangement joins TRBV14 to TRBJ1-4, with a tentative D call TRBD1 (5 bases). This CDR3 is 15 amino acids long. Trimming removed 0 bases at V and 3 bases at J, with 8 bases between. Per germline, CDR1 SGHDN and CDR2 FVKESK. The CDR3 loop reads CASSQEKGPNEKLFF. The CDR3 DNA reads TGTGCCAGCAGCCAAGAAAAGGGGCCTAATGAAAAACTGTTTTTT.

The V call is TRBV12-5, the J call TRBJ2-1; 13 bases map to TRBD2. Germline V gives CDR1 LGHNT, CDR2 FRNRAP. The length of the CDR3 is 17 residues. V gave up 6 bases and J gave up 7 bases; unmatched junction bases: 12. The CDR3: CASGTHLWTSGGNEQFF. CDR3 in DNA: TGTGCTAGTGGGACACACCTTTGGACTAGCGGGGGTAATGAGCAGTTCTTC.

V is TRBV2 and J is TRBJ2-5, with 9 bases identical to TRBD2. V trimming: 4 bases; J trimming: 4 bases; junction bases outside the gene matches: 4. Germline assignment: CDR1 SNHLY and CDR2 FYNNEI. The length of the CDR3 is 14 residues. CDR3 DNA: TGTGCCAGCAGTGTGATTAGCGGGAGAGAGACCCAGTACTTC. This gives the protein CASSVISGRETQYF.

Concerning this clone itself: Relative to the germline gene, one junction end is altered; a read error may explain this. Other DNA sequences in the same sample also yield this CDR3. The rearrangement joins TRBV5-6 to TRBJ2-1, with TRBD2 identical over 7 bases. Germline V gene lookup returns CDR1 SGHDT and CDR2 YYEEEE. The CDR3 is 18 amino acids. CDR3 sequence: CASSWAASSGSSYNEQFF. The CDR3 DNA is TGTGCCAGTAGCTGGGCCGCCTCTAGCGGCAGCTCCTACAATGAGCAGTTCTTC.

This sequence joins TRBV6-5 and TRBJ2-3; 8 bases are a match to TRBD1. With 0 bases clipped from V and 5 bases from J, the junction kept 7 bases outside the gene matches. CDR1 MNHEY and CDR2 SVGAGI come from the germline V gene. The CDR3 extends over 16 amino acids. The CDR3 nucleotides are TGTGCCAGCAGTTACTCAGGCAGGGGGCATGGAGATACGCAGTATTTT. It encodes CASSYSGRGHGDTQYF.

The chain links TRBV7-5 to TRBJ2-6; the table's D call of TRBD2 was not tested on the DNA. TRBV7-5 is an annotated pseudogene. CDR3 length equals 19 residues. The CDR3: CARSSPGTLRFSGANVLTF. The CDR3 nucleotides read TGTGCCAGAAGCTCTCCGGGAACCCTCCGATTCTCTGGGGCCAACGTCCTGACTTTC.

This chain connects TRBV14 to TRBJ2-2; 7 nucleotides align to TRBD2. J was trimmed by 6 bases and V by 3 bases; bases with no gene match: 16. The CDR3 contains 18 residues. Looked up from germline, CDR1 is SGHDN and CDR2 is FVKESK. The CDR3 loop reads CASSHSAGLPLTPGELFF. CDR3 in DNA: TGTGCCAGCAGCCATTCCGCGGGACTACCATTGACCCCCGGGGAGCTGTTTTTT.

The V call is TRBV6-6, the J call TRBJ1-5; D is unresolved. Looked up from germline, CDR1 is MNHNY and CDR2 is SVGAGI (reference sequence). The CDR3 has 12 residues. V was shortened by 6 bases and J by 5 bases, with 8 bases between the two germline ends. The CDR3 reads CASRRNDQPQHF. DNA for the CDR3: TGTGCCAGCAGGCGGAATGATCAGCCCCAGCATTTT.

CDR3 sequence (DNA): TGTGCCAGCAGGCCGCCCGACAGGGGGAACACTGAAGCTTTCTTT. This encodes CASRPPDRGNTEAFF. The chain recombines TRBV6-6 with TRBJ1-1; 8 bases agree with TRBD1. This CDR3 is 15 amino acids long. CDR1 is MNHNY and CDR2 is SVGAGI in the germline V gene (reference sequence). Germline trimming cut 6 bases from V and 1 base from J; bases unmatched to any gene: 7.

The genes are TRBV23-1 and TRBJ2-1, with 7 bases fitting TRBD1. TRBV23-1 carries the ORF label, with uncertain function. V lost 5 bases, J lost 6 bases, and 4 bases stayed unmatched. This CDR3 is 13 amino acids long. CDR3 DNA sequence: TGCGCCAGCAGTAGGACAGGAATCAATGAGCAGTTCTTC. This translates into CASSRTGINEQFF.

Concerning this clone: Other DNA variants within this sample encode the same CDR3. The chain carries TRBV4-3 and TRBJ2-1, with TRBD2 identical over 9 bases. Trimming took 4 bases from V and 5 from J; bases not matched to a gene: 9. The CDR3 covers 16 residues. Per germline, CDR1 LGHNA and CDR2 YSLEER. The CDR3 loop reads CASSPGPSGNNNEQFF. The DNA for the CDR3 is TGCGCCAGCAGCCCCGGCCCTAGCGGGAATAACAATGAGCAGTTCTTC.

The chain recombines TRBV5-8 with TRBJ2-5; the D gene is possibly TRBD2 (5 bases). The CDR3 is 11 residues long. Trimming took 2 bases from V and 11 from J, leaving 10 bases between them. CDR1 and CDR2 (germline): SGHTS, YDEGEE. The CDR3 is CASSLSREQYF. CDR3 in DNA: TGTGCCAGCAGCTTATCGAGGGAGCAGTACTTC.

The chain combines TRBV29-1 with TRBJ2-7; TRBD1 agrees at 7 bases. Per germline, CDR1 SQVTM and CDR2 ANQGSEA. Trimming at V came to 1 base and at J to 7 bases, leaving 13 bases not matched to a gene. This CDR3 spans 15 amino acids. Here the CDR3 DNA reads TGCAGCGTTGAAGGGTTCGGGACAGATTACGTTGAGCAGTACTTC. Translated: CSVEGFGTDYVEQYF.

The chain has TRBV7-6 and TRBJ1-2; tentatively, D is TRBD1 (5 bases). The CDR3 sequence is 14 residues long. The V end lost 5 bases, the J end lost 2 bases, and 12 bases lay between the germline ends. The germline gives CDR1 SGHVS, CDR2 FNYEAQ. This CDR3 reads CASSPSGGNYGYTF. The DNA of the CDR3 is TGTGCCAGCAGCCCCTCGGGGGGAAACTATGGCTACACCTTC.

The V and J genes are TRBV5-1 and TRBJ2-5; 7 nucleotides match TRBD1. The J call is in doubt because the DNA end fits TRBJ2-7 better. Per the germline V gene, CDR1 is SGHRS and CDR2 is YFSETQ. This CDR3 contains 15 residues. In nucleotides, the CDR3 is TGCGCCAGCAGCTTGGCCCCCGGACAGGCCTACGAGCAGTACTTC. Its translation: CASSLAPGQAYEQYF.

This sequence joins TRBV4-3 and TRBJ1-4; D ambiguous. The V gene's germline CDR1 is LGHNA and CDR2 YSLEER. This CDR3 has 16 residues. Trimming shortened V by 0 bases and J by 5 bases, and 13 bases separated the two germline ends. CDR3 DNA: TGCGCCAGCAGCCAAGATCCCGACACCGAAAATGAAAAACTGTTTTTT. It encodes CASSQDPDTENEKLFF.

This clone occurred once. The chain uses TRBV7-9 and TRBJ1-1; the D gene is possibly TRBD1 (5 bases). Germline CDR1 SEHNR, CDR2 FQNEAQ (reference sequence). CDR3 length: 15 residues. V was shortened by 3 bases and J by 8 bases, with 19 bases between the two germline ends. The CDR3 DNA follows: TGTGCCAGCAGCTTGTATCGACCCCCAGGGAGGGAAGCTTTCTTT. The encoded protein is CASSLYRPPGREAFF.

The V gene is TRBV29-1, the J gene TRBJ1-2; the D gene is possibly TRBD1 (6 bases). The CDR3 is made up of 16 amino acids. CDR1 and CDR2 (germline): SQVTM, ANQGSEA. The germline V and J ends were trimmed by 0 bases and 0 bases, with 14 bases remaining between them. The CDR3 loop reads CSVEDPGHLANYGYTF. As DNA, the CDR3 is TGCAGCGTTGAAGACCCGGGACACCTAGCTAACTATGGCTACACCTTC.